These 22 T cell receptor beta chains were sequenced from one sample in a study of blood T cell repertoires in COVID-19. Measured with immunoSEQ multiplex PCR; TCRdb has only the in-frame clones, and not every one. The profile shows around 280,000 clones, approximately 84% of them singletons. Sample: peripheral blood. The receptors here all came from a woman under 40 who had recovered from COVID-19.

The chain recombines TRBV6-1 with TRBJ1-1; 8 positions agree with TRBD1. The J segment lost 9 bases and the V segment lost 3 bases, leaving 6 bases of the junction unmatched. This CDR3 is 13 amino acids long. Germline CDR1 reads MNHNS; CDR2 reads SASEGT. CDR3 region: CASSDRGLGKAFF. CDR3 coding DNA: TGTGCCAGCAGTGACAGGGGGCTGGGGAAAGCTTTCTTT.

The chain has TRBV12-3 or TRBV12-4 and TRBJ2-3; D is possibly TRBD2 (5 bases). V was trimmed by 6 bases and J by 2 bases, leaving 9 bases between them. This CDR3 is 13 amino acids long. The DNA of the CDR3 is TGTGCCAGCAGCCCTGACTACACAGATACGCAGTATTTT. Translated: CASSPDYTDTQYF.

The chain couples TRBV7-8 to TRBJ2-7, with 7 nucleotides matching TRBD1. The length of the CDR3 is 14 residues. Germline loops: CDR1 SGHVS, CDR2 FQNEAQ. The V and J ends lost 1 base and 4 bases, in that order; junction bases with no gene match: 4. Here the CDR3 DNA reads TGTGCCAGCAGCTTAGACAGGGGCATGTACGAGCAGTACTTC. Translating gives CASSLDRGMYEQYF. The complete variable domain, with remaining parts taken from reference TRBV7-8 and TRBJ2-7, reads GAGVSQSPRYKVAKRGQDVALRCDPISGHVSLFWYQQALGQGPEFLTYFQNEAQLDKSGLPSDRFFAERPEGSVSTLKIQRTQQEDSAVYLCASSLDRGMYEQYFGPGTRLTVT.

The chain employs TRBV2 and TRBJ1-2; D ambiguous. CDR3 length: 15 amino acids. Trimming pared 6 bases from V and 5 bases from J, leaving 19 bases between. CDR1 and CDR2 (germline): SNHLY, FYNNEI. The CDR3 DNA sequence: TGTGCCAGCAGCCTAGACACGGGAGGAGGTTATGGCTACACCTTC. Its translation is CASSLDTGGGYGYTF.

V is TRBV19 and J is TRBJ1-2; 11 bases agree with TRBD1. Unmatched junction bases numbered 5, after V lost 6 bases and J lost 2 bases. The CDR3 covers 15 residues. The V gene's germline CDR1 is LNHDA and CDR2 SQIVND (reference sequence). The DNA of the CDR3 is TGTGCCAGTAGCCTACGGACAGGGGGCAACTATGGCTACACCTTC. It codes for CASSLRTGGNYGYTF.

The V call is TRBV5-5, the J call TRBJ2-1; TRBD2 is a possible D gene (7 bases). There are 15 residues in the CDR3. V lost 4 bases and J lost 4, with 15 bases in between. Germline CDR1 reads SGHKS; CDR2 reads YYEKEE (reference sequence). DNA for the CDR3: TGTGCCAGCAGCCGGGGGGCAGGAATGTACAATGAGCAGTTCTTC. It encodes CASSRGAGMYNEQFF.

The chain combines TRBV27 with TRBJ2-7, with 10 positions matching TRBD1. J was trimmed by 5 bases and V by 4 bases; bases with no gene match: 5. The CDR3 is made up of 14 amino acids. Germline V CDR1 and CDR2: MNHEY, SMNVEV (reference sequence). The CDR3, as DNA: TGTGCCAGCAGTTACGGGACAGGGGTCAACGAGCAGTACTTC. Amino acids: CASSYGTGVNEQYF.

This clone was recorded a few times. The chain is built from TRBV2 and TRBJ1-1; D remains unclear. Trimming pared 3 bases from V and 0 bases from J, leaving 5 bases between. This CDR3 contains 13 residues. Germline V gene lookup returns CDR1 SNHLY and CDR2 FYNNEI. CDR3 in amino acids: CASSDFLNTEAFF. The CDR3 DNA follows: TGTGCCAGCAGTGATTTCTTGAACACTGAAGCTTTCTTT.

V is TRBV6-5 and J is TRBJ1-2, with TRBD1 as a possible D gene (5 bases). The germline V gene encodes CDR1 MNHEY and CDR2 SVGAGI. The CDR3 is made up of 12 amino acids. Deletions cut 9 bases from V and 5 bases from J, with 13 bases between. The DNA for the CDR3 is TGTGCCAGTAGGAGGGGCGAATATGGCTACACCTTC. Translating it yields CASRRGEYGYTF.

The chain couples TRBV6-6 to TRBJ1-6, with 8 positions matching TRBD1. The germline gives CDR1 MNHNY, CDR2 SVGAGI (reference sequence). J gave up 9 bases and V 4 bases, and 11 bases lay outside the gene matches. The CDR3 runs to 16 residues. The CDR3 region is CASSLPDRAAGSPLHF. As DNA, the CDR3 is TGTGCCAGCAGTTTACCGGACAGGGCGGCAGGTTCACCCCTCCACTTT.

The chain recombines TRBV19 with TRBJ1-3; D possibly corresponds to TRBD1 (5 bases). The CDR3 consists of 15 residues. Germline CDR1 reads LNHDA; CDR2 reads SQIVND (reference sequence). Trimming took off 2 bases at V and 0 bases at J, with 8 bases between the two ends. CDR3: CASSIQGYSGNTIYF. The CDR3 nucleotides are TGTGCCAGTAGTATACAGGGATACTCTGGAAACACCATATATTTT. Together with reference TRBV19 and TRBJ1-3, the CDR3 gives the full variable domain: DGGITQSPKYLFRKEGQNVTLSCEQNLNHDAMYWYRQDPGQGLRLIYYSQIVNDFQKGDIAEGYSVSREKKESFPLTVTSAQKNPTAFYLCASSIQGYSGNTIYFGEGSWLTVV.

This clone was detected once. The rearrangement links TRBV13 to TRBJ2-2, with D possibly matching TRBD2 (6 bases). This CDR3 is 14 amino acids long. V was cut by 6 bases and J by 8 bases, with 16 bases left in between. The V gene's germline CDR1 is PRHDT and CDR2 FYEKMQ (reference sequence). CDR3 DNA: TGTGCCAGCAGTGGGGACTCAAGGAAGGGGGAGCTGTTTTTT. This encodes CASSGDSRKGELFF. The full variable domain, rest sourced from reference TRBV13 and TRBJ2-2, is AAGVIQSPRHLIKEKRETATLKCYPIPRHDTVYWYQQGPGQDPQFLISFYEKMQSDKGSIPDRFSAQQFSDYHSELNMSSLELGDSALYFCASSGDSRKGELFFGEGSRLTVL.

As to this clone: In the same sample, other DNA sequences code for this CDR3. This sequence joins TRBV12-3 or TRBV12-4 and TRBJ2-3; D may be TRBD1 (5 bases). The CDR3 is 13 amino acids. Between the trimmed V and J ends, which lost 3 bases and 5 bases, there was a span of 9 bases. The DNA for the CDR3 is TGTGCCAGCAGTTTCCAGGGAAGAGATACGCAGTATTTT. Its protein product is CASSFQGRDTQYF.

The gene calls are TRBV5-4 and TRBJ1-2; D is possibly TRBD1 (5 bases). Deletions cut 4 bases from V and 7 bases from J, with 23 bases between. CDR1 is SGHNT, CDR2 YYREEE, per germline (reference sequence). This CDR3 contains 16 residues. The CDR3 sequence is CASSLGPNGDQGGYTF. The CDR3 DNA is TGTGCCAGCAGCCTGGGACCGAACGGAGATCAAGGTGGCTACACCTTC. Drawing the rest from reference TRBV5-4 and TRBJ1-2, the complete variable domain is ETGVTQSPTHLIKTRGQQVTLRCSSQSGHNTVSWYQQALGQGPQFIFQYYREEENGRGNFPPRFSGLQFPNYSSELNVNALELDDSALYLCASSLGPNGDQGGYTFGSGTRLTVV.

V and J are TRBV7-2 and TRBJ1-5; 9 positions match TRBD1. The CDR3 spans 13 residues. The J segment lost 10 bases and the V segment lost 7 bases, leaving 8 bases of the junction unmatched. Germline CDR1 is SGHTA and CDR2 is FQGNSA. Here the CDR3 reads CASTPGQGVPQHF. CDR3 DNA: TGTGCCAGCACCCCGGGACAGGGAGTACCCCAGCATTTT.

The rearrangement uses TRBV19 and TRBJ2-3; D is perhaps TRBD1 (7 bases). V lost 7 bases and J 5 bases, leaving 13 bases between the germline ends. Germline V CDR1 and CDR2: LNHDA, SQIVND (reference sequence). This CDR3 has 13 residues. The CDR3 loop reads CASIQGGEDTQYF. The CDR3 DNA is TGTGCCAGTATCCAGGGGGGAGAAGATACGCAGTATTTT.

The chain links TRBV5-1 to TRBJ1-3; D is possibly TRBD1 (5 bases). The CDR3 consists of 16 residues. The V gene's germline CDR1 is SGHRS and CDR2 YFSETQ. Trimming left V 0 bases short and J 0 bases short, with 10 bases between. CDR3 coding DNA: TGCGCCAGCAGCTTGGACGGACAAGACTCTGGAAACACCATATATTTT. Protein sequence: CASSLDGQDSGNTIYF.

J is TRBJ2-3 and V is TRBV2; the match to TRBD1 covers 7 bases. Looked up from germline, CDR1 is SNHLY and CDR2 is FYNNEI. J gave up 0 bases and V 7 bases, and 4 bases lay outside the gene matches. The CDR3 contains 14 residues. CDR3 nucleotide sequence: TGTGCCAGCAACCGGGACAGAAGCACAGATACGCAGTATTTT. This sequence encodes CASNRDRSTDTQYF.

V usage is TRBV7-9 and J usage is TRBJ1-1; TRBD1 might be the D (5 bases). Germline V gene data show CDR1 as SEHNR and CDR2 as FQNEAQ (reference sequence). Deletions cut 5 bases from V and 4 bases from J, with 11 bases between. This CDR3 contains 13 residues. CDR3 protein: CASSIQGGTEAFF. Written as DNA, the CDR3 is TGTGCCAGCAGCATCCAGGGCGGCACTGAAGCTTTCTTT.

CDR3 sequence reads: CASSVRGEKLFF. DNA of the CDR3: TGTGCCAGCAGCGTAAGGGGTGAAAAACTGTTTTTT. The V call is TRBV7-2, the J call TRBJ1-4, with a weak D call TRBD1 (5 bases). V lost 5 bases to trimming and J lost 7 bases, with 8 bases between them. This CDR3 spans 12 amino acids. Germline lookup yields CDR1 SGHTA and CDR2 FQGNSA.

The chain joins TRBV19 to TRBJ1-5, with 7 bases lining up with TRBD1. With 7 bases clipped from V and 4 bases from J, the junction kept 10 bases outside the gene matches. Germline values: CDR1 LNHDA, CDR2 SQIVND (reference sequence). The CDR3 runs to 15 residues. CDR3 DNA sequence: TGTGCCAGTACCCAGGGGGGATTAGGGAATCAGCCCCAGCATTTT. Protein sequence: CASTQGGLGNQPQHF.

The chain recombines TRBV7-6 with TRBJ2-7; D uncertain. Trimming pared 4 bases from V and 0 bases from J, leaving 4 bases between. This CDR3 region has 12 residues. The germline V gene encodes CDR1 SGHVS and CDR2 FNYEAQ. The CDR3 loop is CASSSNSYEQYF. CDR3 sequence (DNA): TGTGCCAGCAGCTCCAACTCCTACGAGCAGTACTTC.